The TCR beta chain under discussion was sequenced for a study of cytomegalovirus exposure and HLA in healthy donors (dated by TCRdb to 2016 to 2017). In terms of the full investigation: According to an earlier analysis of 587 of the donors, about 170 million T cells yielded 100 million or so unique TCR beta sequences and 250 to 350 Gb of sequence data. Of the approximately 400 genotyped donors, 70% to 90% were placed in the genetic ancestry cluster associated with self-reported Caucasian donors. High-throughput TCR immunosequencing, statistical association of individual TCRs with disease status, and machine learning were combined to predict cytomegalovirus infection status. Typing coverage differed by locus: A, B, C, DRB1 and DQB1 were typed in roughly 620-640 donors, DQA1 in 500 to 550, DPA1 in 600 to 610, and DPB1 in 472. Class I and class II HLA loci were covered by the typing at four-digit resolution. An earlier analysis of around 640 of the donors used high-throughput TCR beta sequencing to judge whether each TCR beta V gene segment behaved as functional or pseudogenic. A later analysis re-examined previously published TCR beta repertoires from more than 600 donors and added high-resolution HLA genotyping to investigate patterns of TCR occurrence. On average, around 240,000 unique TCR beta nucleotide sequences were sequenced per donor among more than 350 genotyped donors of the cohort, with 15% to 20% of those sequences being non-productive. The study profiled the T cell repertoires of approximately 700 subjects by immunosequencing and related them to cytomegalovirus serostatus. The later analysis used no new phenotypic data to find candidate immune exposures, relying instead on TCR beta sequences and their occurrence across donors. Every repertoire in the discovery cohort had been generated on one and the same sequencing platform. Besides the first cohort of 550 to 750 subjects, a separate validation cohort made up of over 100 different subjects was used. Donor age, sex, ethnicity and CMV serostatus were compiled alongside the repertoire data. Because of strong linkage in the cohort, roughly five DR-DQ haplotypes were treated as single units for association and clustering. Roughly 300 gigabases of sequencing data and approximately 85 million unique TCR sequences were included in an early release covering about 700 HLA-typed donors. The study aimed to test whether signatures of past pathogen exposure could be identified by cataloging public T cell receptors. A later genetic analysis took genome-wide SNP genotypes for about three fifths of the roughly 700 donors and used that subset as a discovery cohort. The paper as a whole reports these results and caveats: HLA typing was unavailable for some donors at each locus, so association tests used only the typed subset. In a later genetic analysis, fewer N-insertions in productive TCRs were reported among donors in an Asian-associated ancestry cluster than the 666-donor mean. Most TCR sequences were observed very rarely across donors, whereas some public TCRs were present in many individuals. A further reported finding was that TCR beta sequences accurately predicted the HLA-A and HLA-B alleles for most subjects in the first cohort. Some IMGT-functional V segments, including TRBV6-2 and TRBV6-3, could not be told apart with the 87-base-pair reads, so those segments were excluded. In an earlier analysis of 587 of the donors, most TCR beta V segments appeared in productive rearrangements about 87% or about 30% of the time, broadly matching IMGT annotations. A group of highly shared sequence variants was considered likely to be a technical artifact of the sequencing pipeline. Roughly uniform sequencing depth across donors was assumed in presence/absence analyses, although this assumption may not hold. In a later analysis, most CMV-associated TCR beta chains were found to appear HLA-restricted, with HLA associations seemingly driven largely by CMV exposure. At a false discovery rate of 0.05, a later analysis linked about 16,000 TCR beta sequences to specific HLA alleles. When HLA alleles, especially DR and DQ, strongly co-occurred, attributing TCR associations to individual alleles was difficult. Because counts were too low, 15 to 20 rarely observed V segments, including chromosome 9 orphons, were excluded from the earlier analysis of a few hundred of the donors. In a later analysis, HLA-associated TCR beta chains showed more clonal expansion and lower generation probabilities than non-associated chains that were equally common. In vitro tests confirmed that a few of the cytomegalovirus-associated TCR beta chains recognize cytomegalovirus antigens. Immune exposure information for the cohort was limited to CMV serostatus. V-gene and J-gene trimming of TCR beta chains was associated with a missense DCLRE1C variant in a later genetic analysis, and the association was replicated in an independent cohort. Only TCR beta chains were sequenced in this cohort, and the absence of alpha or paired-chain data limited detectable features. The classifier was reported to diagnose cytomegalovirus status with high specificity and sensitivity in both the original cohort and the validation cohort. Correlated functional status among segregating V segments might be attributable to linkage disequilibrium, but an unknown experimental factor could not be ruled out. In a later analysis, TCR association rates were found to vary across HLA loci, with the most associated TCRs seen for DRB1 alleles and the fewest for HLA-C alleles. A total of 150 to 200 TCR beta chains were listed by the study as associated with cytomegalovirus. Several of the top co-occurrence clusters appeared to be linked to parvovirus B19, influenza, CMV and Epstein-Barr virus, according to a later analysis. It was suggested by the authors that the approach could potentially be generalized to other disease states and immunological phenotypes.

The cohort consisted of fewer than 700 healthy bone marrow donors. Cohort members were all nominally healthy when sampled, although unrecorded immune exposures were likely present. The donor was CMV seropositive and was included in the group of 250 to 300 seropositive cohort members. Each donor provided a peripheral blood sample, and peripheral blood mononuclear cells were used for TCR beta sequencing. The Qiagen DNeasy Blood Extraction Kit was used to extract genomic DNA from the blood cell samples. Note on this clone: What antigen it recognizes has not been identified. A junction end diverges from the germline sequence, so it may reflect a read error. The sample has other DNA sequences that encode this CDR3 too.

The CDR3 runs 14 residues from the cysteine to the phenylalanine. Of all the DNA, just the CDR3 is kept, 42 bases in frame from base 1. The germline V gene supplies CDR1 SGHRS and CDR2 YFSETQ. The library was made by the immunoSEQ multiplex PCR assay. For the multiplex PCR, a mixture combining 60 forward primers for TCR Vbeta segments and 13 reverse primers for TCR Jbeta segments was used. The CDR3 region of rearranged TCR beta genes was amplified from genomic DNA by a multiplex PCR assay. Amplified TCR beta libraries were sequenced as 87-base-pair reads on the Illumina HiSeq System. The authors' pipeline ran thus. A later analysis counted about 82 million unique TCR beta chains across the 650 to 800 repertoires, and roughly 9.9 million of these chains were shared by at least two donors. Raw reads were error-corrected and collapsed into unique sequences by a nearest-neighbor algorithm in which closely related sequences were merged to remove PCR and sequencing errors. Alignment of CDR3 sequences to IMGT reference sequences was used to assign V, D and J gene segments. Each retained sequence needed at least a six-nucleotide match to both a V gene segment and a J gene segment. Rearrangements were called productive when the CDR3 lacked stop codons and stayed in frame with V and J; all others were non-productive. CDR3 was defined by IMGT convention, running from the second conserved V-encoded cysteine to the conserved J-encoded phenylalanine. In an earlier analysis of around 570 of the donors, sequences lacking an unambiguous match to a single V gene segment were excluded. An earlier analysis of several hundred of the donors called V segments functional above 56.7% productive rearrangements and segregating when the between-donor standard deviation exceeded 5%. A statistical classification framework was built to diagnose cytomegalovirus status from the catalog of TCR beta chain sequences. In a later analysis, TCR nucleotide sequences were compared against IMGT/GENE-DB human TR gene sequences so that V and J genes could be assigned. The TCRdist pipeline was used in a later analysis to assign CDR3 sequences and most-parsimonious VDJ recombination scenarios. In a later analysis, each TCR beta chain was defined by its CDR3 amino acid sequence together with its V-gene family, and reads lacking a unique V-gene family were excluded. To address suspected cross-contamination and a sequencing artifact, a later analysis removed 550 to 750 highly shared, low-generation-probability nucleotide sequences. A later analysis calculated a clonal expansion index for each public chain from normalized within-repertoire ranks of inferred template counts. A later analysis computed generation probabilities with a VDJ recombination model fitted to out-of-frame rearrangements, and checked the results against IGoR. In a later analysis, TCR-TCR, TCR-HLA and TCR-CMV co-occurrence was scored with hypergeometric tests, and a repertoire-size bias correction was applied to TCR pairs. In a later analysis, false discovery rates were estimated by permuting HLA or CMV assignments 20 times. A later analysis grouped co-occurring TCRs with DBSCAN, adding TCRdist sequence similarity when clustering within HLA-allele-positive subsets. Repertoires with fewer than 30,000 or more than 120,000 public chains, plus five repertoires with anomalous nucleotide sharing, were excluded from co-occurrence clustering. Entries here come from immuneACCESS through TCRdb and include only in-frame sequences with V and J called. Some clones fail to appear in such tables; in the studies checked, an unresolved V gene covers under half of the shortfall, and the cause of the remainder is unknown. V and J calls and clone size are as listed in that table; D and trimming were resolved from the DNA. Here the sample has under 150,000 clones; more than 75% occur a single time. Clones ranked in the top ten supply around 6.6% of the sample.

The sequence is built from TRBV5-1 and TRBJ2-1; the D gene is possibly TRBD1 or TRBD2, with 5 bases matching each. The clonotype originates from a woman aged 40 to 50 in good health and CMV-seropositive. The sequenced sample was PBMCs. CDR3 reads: CASSLGTGYNEQFF. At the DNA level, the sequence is TGCGCTAGCAGCTTGGGGACGGGATACAATGAGCAGTTCTTC.